The 8 T cell receptor beta chains presented below share a single source sample, sequenced in a study of shared clonotypes between healthy human individuals. The table came from immunoSEQ multiplex PCR; TCRdb's copy has only in-frame clones and leaves some out. This table has about 380,000 clones, about 96% appearing once. Input material: memory CD8+ T cells sorted from blood. This sample's subset: CD45RO+ cells pooled with CCR7-negative TemRA cells. The receptor set was obtained from a man under 40 in good health.

The rearrangement links TRBV10-3 to TRBJ2-5; 7 bases align to TRBD2. V gave up 4 bases and J gave up 4 bases; unmatched junction bases: 0. CDR3 length: 12 residues. Germline-derived CDR1 and CDR2 are ENHRY and SYGVKD. As DNA, the CDR3 is TGTGCCATCAGTGGGACTAGAGAGACCCAGTACTTC. Translation: CAISGTRETQYF.

The rearrangement uses TRBV6-5 and TRBJ1-1; the D gene is possibly TRBD1 (5 bases). V was trimmed by 11 bases and J by 0 bases, leaving 19 bases between them. CDR3 length: 15 residues. Germline V gene sequence: CDR1 MNHEY, CDR2 SVGAGI. The CDR3 here is CAAISPGIMNTEAFF. The CDR3 nucleotides read TGTGCCGCCATCTCACCAGGGATCATGAACACTGAAGCTTTCTTT.

J is TRBJ2-1 and V is TRBV30, with D maybe TRBD2 (6 bases). This CDR3 has 15 amino acids. CDR1 and CDR2 (germline): GTSNPN, SVGIG (reference sequence). Deletions cut 1 base from V and 1 base from J, with 11 bases between. For the CDR3, the DNA is TGTGCCTGGAGTGGGATAGCGGATTCCTACAATGAGCAGTTCTTC. It codes for CAWSGIADSYNEQFF.

The chain combines TRBV10-3 with TRBJ1-2; 7 bases align to TRBD1. Germline-derived CDR1 and CDR2 are ENHRY and SYGVKD. The CDR3 totals 15 residues. V lost 0 bases, J lost 9 bases, and 10 bases stayed unmatched. CDR3 protein: CAISESISTGTRYTF. The CDR3 nucleotides read TGTGCCATCAGTGAGTCGATCTCGACAGGGACGCGCTACACCTTC.

The V and J genes are TRBV30 and TRBJ1-1; possibly TRBD1 for D (6 bases). The V and J ends lost 3 bases and 1 base respectively, with 12 bases between them. CDR1 is GTSNPN, CDR2 SVGIG, per germline (reference sequence). The CDR3 contains 14 residues. In DNA, the CDR3 is TGTGCCTGGAGCGTTCAGACAGGGAACACTGAAGCTTTCTTT. Residues: CAWSVQTGNTEAFF.

The rearrangement links TRBV28 to TRBJ1-5; 7 nucleotides agree with TRBD1. V lost 6 bases, J lost 9 bases, and 8 bases stayed unmatched. The germline gives CDR1 MDHEN, CDR2 SYDVKM. The CDR3 is made up of 13 amino acids. CDR3 DNA sequence: TGTGCCAGCAGCCAAACAGGGGTTCGGCCCCAGCATTTT. This translates into CASSQTGVRPQHF.

The CDR3 loop is CSVGWTGATNEKLFF. CDR3 in DNA: TGCAGCGTTGGCTGGACGGGGGCAACTAATGAAAAACTGTTTTTT. The chain has TRBV29-1 and TRBJ1-4; D is perhaps TRBD1 (5 bases). Between the trimmed V and J ends, which lost 4 bases and 0 bases, there was a span of 12 bases. The CDR3 has 15 residues. From germline, CDR1 is SQVTM and CDR2 ANQGSEA.

The V gene is TRBV10-3, the J gene TRBJ1-1, with no clear D. The V end lost 7 bases, the J end lost 0 bases, and 9 bases lay between the germline ends. There are 13 residues in the CDR3. Germline loops: CDR1 ENHRY, CDR2 SYGVKD. The CDR3 loop is CAITSYMNTEAFF. CDR3 in DNA: TGTGCCATCACGTCCTATATGAACACTGAAGCTTTCTTT.